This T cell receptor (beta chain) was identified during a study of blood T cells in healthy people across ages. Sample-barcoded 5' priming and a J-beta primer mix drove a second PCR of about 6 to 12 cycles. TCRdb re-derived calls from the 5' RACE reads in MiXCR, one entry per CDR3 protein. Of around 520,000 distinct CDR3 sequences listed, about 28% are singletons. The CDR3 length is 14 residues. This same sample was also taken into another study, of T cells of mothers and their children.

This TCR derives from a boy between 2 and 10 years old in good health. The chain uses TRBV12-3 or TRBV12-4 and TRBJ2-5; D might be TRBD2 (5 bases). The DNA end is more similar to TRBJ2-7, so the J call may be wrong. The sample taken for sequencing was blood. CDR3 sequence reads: CASSPAGGSYEQYF. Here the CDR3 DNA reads TGTGCCAGCAGCCCTGCGGGCGGTAGCTACGAGCAGTACTTC.